Listed below are T cell receptor beta chains from one sample, sequenced in a study of cytomegalovirus exposure and HLA in healthy donors. Clones were sequenced by immunoSEQ multiplex PCR, and TCRdb holds only the in-frame ones, with some missing. The repertoire holds 200,000 to 300,000 clones, with around nine tenths as singletons. Sequencing input: PBMCs. The origin of the receptors is a man aged 18 to 29 in good health and CMV-seronegative. CDR3s include the opening cysteine and the closing phenylalanine or tryptophan. The D gene is left open where the match is weak. Where a row states a size, it is once, few, many or the class of an expanded clone; other rows omit it.

J gene: TRBJ2-5; clone size: NA; V gene: TRBV28; D gene: NA; CDR3 protein: CASMKRNNAQETQYF; CDR3 DNA: TGTGCCAGCATGAAGAGGAACAACGCACAAGAGACCCAGTACTTC
J gene: TRBJ1-1; clone size: NA; V gene: TRBV11-3; D gene: NA; CDR3 protein: CASSLGQTKAFF; CDR3 DNA: TGTGCCAGCAGCTTAGGGCAGACTAAAGCTTTCTTT
J gene: TRBJ1-5; clone size: once; V gene: TRBV28; D gene: TRBD1; CDR3 protein: CASSPDRGRWGQPQHF; CDR3 DNA: TGTGCCAGCAGCCCGGACAGGGGGCGTTGGGGTCAGCCCCAGCATTTT
J gene: TRBJ2-7; clone size: NA; V gene: TRBV7-3; D gene: TRBD2; CDR3 protein: CASSISSGSSYEQYF; CDR3 DNA: TGTGCCAGCAGCATCTCTAGCGGCAGCTCCTACGAGCAGTACTTC
J gene: TRBJ2-5; clone size: few; V gene: TRBV7-9; D gene: TRBD2; CDR3 protein: CASSLSTSGRETQYF; CDR3 DNA: TGTGCCAGCAGCTTATCGACTAGCGGGAGAGAGACCCAGTACTTC
J gene: TRBJ2-7; clone size: NA; V gene: TRBV29-1; D gene: TRBD1; CDR3 protein: CSVIPGTVTYEQYF; CDR3 DNA: TGCAGCGTCATCCCAGGGACAGTGACCTACGAGCAGTACTTC
J gene: TRBJ1-3; clone size: NA; V gene: TRBV7-8; D gene: NA; CDR3 protein: CASSKGVAGNSGNTIYF; CDR3 DNA: TGTGCCAGCAGCAAAGGCGTCGCAGGGAACTCTGGAAACACCATATATTTT
J gene: TRBJ2-5; clone size: NA; V gene: TRBV2; D gene: NA; CDR3 protein: CASSSRSGQETQYF; CDR3 DNA: TGTGCCAGCAGTTCTAGGTCCGGCCAAGAGACCCAGTACTTC
J gene: TRBJ1-1; clone size: NA; V gene: TRBV27; D gene: TRBD1; CDR3 protein: CASSLLGQGHAFF; CDR3 DNA: TGTGCCAGCAGTTTACTGGGACAGGGGCACGCTTTCTTT
J gene: TRBJ2-1; clone size: NA; V gene: TRBV6-5; D gene: NA; CDR3 protein: CASSYVSTGYNEQFF; CDR3 DNA: TGTGCCAGCAGTTACGTATCAACTGGCTACAATGAGCAGTTCTTC
J gene: TRBJ2-5; clone size: NA; V gene: TRBV19; D gene: NA; CDR3 protein: CASSIRTEETQYF; CDR3 DNA: TGTGCCAGTAGTATTAGGACAGAAGAGACCCAGTACTTC
J gene: TRBJ2-1; clone size: NA; V gene: TRBV29-1; D gene: TRBD2; CDR3 protein: CSVVTSGFNEQFF; CDR3 DNA: TGCAGCGTTGTGACTAGCGGGTTCAATGAGCAGTTCTTC
J gene: TRBJ1-4; clone size: NA; V gene: TRBV7-9; D gene: NA; CDR3 protein: CASSLVGGGEKLFF; CDR3 DNA: TGTGCCAGCAGCTTGGTCGGAGGCGGTGAAAAACTGTTTTTT
J gene: TRBJ2-5; clone size: once; V gene: TRBV11-3; D gene: TRBD2; CDR3 protein: CASSLRGSPGETQYF; CDR3 DNA: TGTGCCAGCAGCTTACGCGGGAGCCCGGGGGAGACCCAGTACTTC
J gene: TRBJ1-1; clone size: NA; V gene: TRBV11-3; D gene: NA; CDR3 protein: CASSSSGDEITEAFF; CDR3 DNA: TGTGCCAGCAGCTCCTCAGGGGACGAGATCACTGAAGCTTTCTTT
J gene: TRBJ2-2; clone size: NA; V gene: TRBV7-3; D gene: NA; CDR3 protein: CASSLGALNTGELFF; CDR3 DNA: TGTGCCAGCAGCTTAGGGGCTTTGAACACCGGGGAGCTGTTTTTT
J gene: TRBJ1-1; clone size: NA; V gene: TRBV2; D gene: NA; CDR3 protein: CASSEAGHSF; CDR3 DNA: TGTGCCAGCAGTGAAGCTGGACATTCATTT
J gene: TRBJ2-2; clone size: NA; V gene: TRBV4-1; D gene: NA; CDR3 protein: CASSQGRQVRPKNTGELFF; CDR3 DNA: TGCGCCAGCAGCCAAGGGAGACAGGTCCGCCCAAAAAACACCGGGGAGCTGTTTTTT
J gene: TRBJ1-5; clone size: once; V gene: TRBV10-3; D gene: TRBD1; CDR3 protein: CATRTGTNGQPQHF; CDR3 DNA: TGTGCCACTAGGACAGGGACTAACGGGCAGCCCCAGCATTTT
J gene: TRBJ1-6; clone size: NA; V gene: TRBV28; D gene: NA; CDR3 protein: CASSFPQEWSYNSPLHF; CDR3 DNA: TGTGCCAGCAGTTTCCCGCAGGAATGGTCCTATAATTCACCCCTCCACTTT
J gene: TRBJ2-7; clone size: once; V gene: TRBV1; D gene: NA; CDR3 protein: CTSSQEWWNGGLEIYEQYF; CDR3 DNA: TGCACCAGCAGCCAAGAATGGTGGAATGGGGGACTAGAGATTTACGAGCAGTACTTC
J gene: TRBJ2-5; clone size: NA; V gene: TRBV7-9; D gene: NA; CDR3 protein: CASSLVLQKETQYF; CDR3 DNA: TGTGCCAGCAGCTTAGTCCTTCAGAAAGAGACCCAGTACTTC
J gene: TRBJ2-7; clone size: NA; V gene: TRBV27; D gene: NA; CDR3 protein: CASSLDHRRYEQYF; CDR3 DNA: TGTGCCAGCAGTTTAGATCATAGGCGGTACGAGCAGTACTTC
J gene: TRBJ2-7; clone size: few; V gene: TRBV28; D gene: NA; CDR3 protein: CASTHLWGLSEQYF; CDR3 DNA: TGTGCCAGCACCCACCTATGGGGGCTGAGCGAGCAGTACTTC
J gene: TRBJ2-4; clone size: once; V gene: TRBV2; D gene: NA; CDR3 protein: CASNSGGKNIQYF; CDR3 DNA: TGTGCCAGCAATAGCGGAGGTAAAAACATTCAGTACTTC
J gene: TRBJ1-1; clone size: NA; V gene: TRBV2; D gene: TRBD1; CDR3 protein: CASFIDRGTEAFF; CDR3 DNA: TGTGCCAGCTTTATCGACAGGGGCACTGAAGCTTTCTTT
J gene: TRBJ1-1; clone size: NA; V gene: TRBV9; D gene: TRBD1; CDR3 protein: CASSAAGGSTEAFF; CDR3 DNA: TGTGCCAGCAGCGCCGCAGGGGGGAGCACTGAAGCTTTCTTT
J gene: TRBJ1-1; clone size: NA; V gene: TRBV18; D gene: NA; CDR3 protein: CASSQRQSGTEAFF; CDR3 DNA: TGTGCCAGCTCACAGAGACAGTCCGGCACTGAAGCTTTCTTT
J gene: TRBJ2-2; clone size: NA; V gene: TRBV5-4; D gene: TRBD2; CDR3 protein: CASNRGGLNTGELFF; CDR3 DNA: TGTGCCAGCAACCGCGGGGGGCTGAACACCGGGGAGCTGTTTTTT
J gene: TRBJ1-2; clone size: NA; V gene: TRBV19; D gene: NA; CDR3 protein: CASGGGRGYGYTF; CDR3 DNA: TGTGCCTCGGGGGGCGGTCGAGGCTATGGCTACACCTTC
J gene: TRBJ2-1; clone size: NA; V gene: TRBV19; D gene: TRBD2; CDR3 protein: CASSFLAVINEQFF; CDR3 DNA: TGTGCCAGTAGTTTCCTAGCGGTTATCAATGAGCAGTTCTTC
J gene: TRBJ2-2; clone size: NA; V gene: TRBV15; D gene: TRBD2; CDR3 protein: CATSRDTGRTGELFF; CDR3 DNA: TGTGCCACCAGCAGAGATACCGGGAGGACCGGGGAGCTGTTTTTT
J gene: TRBJ2-7; clone size: NA; V gene: TRBV4-3; D gene: TRBD2; CDR3 protein: CASSQAWRLADEQYF; CDR3 DNA: TGCGCCAGCAGCCAAGCCTGGCGGCTAGCGGACGAGCAGTACTTC
J gene: TRBJ1-3; clone size: NA; V gene: TRBV10-3; D gene: NA; CDR3 protein: CAISVAGGSGNTIYF; CDR3 DNA: TGTGCCATCAGTGTCGCCGGGGGTTCTGGAAACACCATATATTTT
J gene: TRBJ2-7; clone size: NA; V gene: TRBV7-3; D gene: NA; CDR3 protein: CASSLMGTHYEQYF; CDR3 DNA: TGTGCCAGCAGCTTAATGGGGACACACTACGAGCAGTACTTC
J gene: TRBJ2-2; clone size: NA; V gene: TRBV11-3; D gene: NA; CDR3 protein: CASSQGLNTGELFF; CDR3 DNA: TGTGCCAGCAGTCAAGGACTGAACACCGGGGAGCTGTTTTTT
J gene: TRBJ2-2; clone size: NA; V gene: TRBV14; D gene: NA; CDR3 protein: CASSQRGDTGELFF; CDR3 DNA: TGTGCCAGCAGCCAGCGGGGAGACACCGGGGAGCTGTTTTTT
J gene: TRBJ1-2; clone size: NA; V gene: TRBV29-1; D gene: NA; CDR3 protein: CSVDRQTYGYTF; CDR3 DNA: TGCAGCGTTGATAGACAAACATATGGCTACACCTTC
J gene: TRBJ1-2; clone size: NA; V gene: TRBV6-5; D gene: NA; CDR3 protein: CASRDRISTNYGYTF; CDR3 DNA: TGTGCCAGCAGGGACAGAATATCAACTAACTATGGCTACACCTTC
J gene: TRBJ2-7; clone size: NA; V gene: TRBV7-8; D gene: TRBD2; CDR3 protein: CASSLGDYYSYEQYF; CDR3 DNA: TGTGCCAGCAGCTTAGGGGACTACTACTCCTACGAGCAGTACTTC
J gene: TRBJ2-1; clone size: once; V gene: TRBV4-1; D gene: NA; CDR3 protein: CASSQDVGASYNEQFF; CDR3 DNA: TGCGCCAGCAGCCAAGATGTGGGGGCTTCCTACAATGAGCAGTTCTTC
J gene: TRBJ2-7; clone size: NA; V gene: TRBV27; D gene: NA; CDR3 protein: CASSLPGTYEQYF; CDR3 DNA: TGTGCCAGCAGTTTACCGGGGACCTACGAGCAGTACTTC
J gene: TRBJ2-3; clone size: NA; V gene: TRBV4-3; D gene: TRBD2; CDR3 protein: CASSRVPGGTDTQYF; CDR3 DNA: TGCGCCAGCAGTCGGGTCCCGGGAGGGACAGATACGCAGTATTTT
J gene: TRBJ1-4; clone size: few; V gene: TRBV5-1; D gene: NA; CDR3 protein: CASSLSQGLGDLFF; CDR3 DNA: TGCGCCAGCAGCTTGTCACAGGGTCTTGGGGATCTGTTTTTT
J gene: TRBJ2-1; clone size: NA; V gene: TRBV18; D gene: NA; CDR3 protein: CASSRGPSYNEQFF; CDR3 DNA: TGTGCCAGCTCACGGGGCCCCTCCTACAATGAGCAGTTCTTC
J gene: TRBJ2-7; clone size: NA; V gene: TRBV7-9; D gene: NA; CDR3 protein: CASSLSEGSYEQYF; CDR3 DNA: TGTGCCAGCAGCTTAAGCGAGGGCTCCTACGAGCAGTACTTC
J gene: TRBJ1-4; clone size: NA; V gene: TRBV5-4; D gene: NA; CDR3 protein: CASSLVGENEKLFF; CDR3 DNA: TGTGCCAGCAGCTTGGTGGGAGAGAATGAAAAACTGTTTTTT
J gene: TRBJ1-2; clone size: few; V gene: TRBV6-1; D gene: NA; CDR3 protein: CASSGAGVDGYTF; CDR3 DNA: TGTGCCAGCAGTGGGGCAGGGGTTGATGGCTACACCTTC
J gene: TRBJ1-3; clone size: NA; V gene: TRBV9; D gene: NA; CDR3 protein: CASSLPGGAENTIYF; CDR3 DNA: TGTGCCAGCAGTCTACCCGGGGGGGCGGAAAACACCATATATTTT
J gene: TRBJ2-1; clone size: NA; V gene: TRBV9; D gene: NA; CDR3 protein: CASSVGSGPSYNEQFF; CDR3 DNA: TGTGCCAGCAGCGTAGGAAGCGGGCCGTCCTACAATGAGCAGTTCTTC
J gene: TRBJ1-5; clone size: NA; V gene: TRBV11-2; D gene: NA; CDR3 protein: CASSTGVGSNQPQHF; CDR3 DNA: TGTGCCAGCAGCACGGGGGTTGGGAGCAATCAGCCCCAGCATTTT
J gene: TRBJ2-7; clone size: NA; V gene: TRBV5-4; D gene: TRBD1; CDR3 protein: CASSQPGQDSYEQYF; CDR3 DNA: TGTGCCAGCAGCCAGCCGGGACAGGACTCCTACGAGCAGTACTTC
J gene: TRBJ2-3; clone size: NA; V gene: TRBV16; D gene: NA; CDR3 protein: CASSQSSGVADTQYF; CDR3 DNA: TGTGCCAGCAGCCAATCTTCCGGGGTCGCAGATACGCAGTATTTT
J gene: TRBJ2-7; clone size: NA; V gene: TRBV7-9; D gene: NA; CDR3 protein: CASSFRASDSYEQYF; CDR3 DNA: TGTGCCAGCAGCTTTAGGGCTAGCGACTCCTACGAGCAGTACTTC
J gene: TRBJ1-2; clone size: NA; V gene: TRBV12-2; D gene: NA; CDR3 protein: CASRLESRVYGYTF; CDR3 DNA: TGTGCAAGTCGCTTAGAGTCCAGGGTATATGGCTACACCTTC